This TCR beta chain derives from a study of blood T cell repertoires in COVID-19. Background on the study: The cDNA or gDNA used as material had been derived from T cells, B-cell-depleted T cells, or PBMCs.

The CDR3 loop spans 15 amino acids. Trimming took 1 base from V and 4 from J; bases not matched to a gene: 1. Germline V gene sequence: CDR1 MNHEY, CDR2 SMNVEV (reference sequence). Sequencing was performed with immunoSEQ multiplex PCR; in TCRdb, only in-frame clones are kept and a portion is missing. The data hold 120,000 to 150,000 clones, with approximately 89% observed a single time. The sequenced material came from peripheral blood. The clonotype was recovered from a human donor in a cohort sampled during active COVID-19. The chain links TRBV27 to TRBJ2-1; 10 positions agree with TRBD2. CDR3 sequence reads: CASSLLAGGYNEQFF. In DNA form, the CDR3 reads TGTGCCAGCAGTTTATTAGCGGGGGGTTACAATGAGCAGTTCTTC.